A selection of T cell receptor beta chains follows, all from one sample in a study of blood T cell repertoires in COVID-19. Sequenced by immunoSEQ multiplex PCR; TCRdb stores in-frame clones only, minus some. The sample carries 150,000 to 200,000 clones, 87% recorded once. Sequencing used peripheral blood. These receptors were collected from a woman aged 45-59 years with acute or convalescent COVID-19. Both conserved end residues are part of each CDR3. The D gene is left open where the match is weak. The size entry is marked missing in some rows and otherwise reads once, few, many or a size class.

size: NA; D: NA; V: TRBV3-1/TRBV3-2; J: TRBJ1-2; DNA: TGTGCCAGCAGCGGGGGCGGTGGAGGCTACACCTTC; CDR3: CASSGGGGGYTF
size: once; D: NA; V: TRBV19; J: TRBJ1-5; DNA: TGTGCCAAAAACGACCTGACAGGAGATGATCAGCCCCAGCATTTT; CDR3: CAKNDLTGDDQPQHF
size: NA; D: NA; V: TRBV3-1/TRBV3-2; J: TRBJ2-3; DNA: TGTGCCAGCAGCCAAGATTGGAGGAATACGCAGTATTTT; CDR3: CASSQDWRNTQYF
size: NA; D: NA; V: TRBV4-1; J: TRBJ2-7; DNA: TGCGCCAGCAGCCCCCGTGAGGCATACCACGAGCAGTACTTC; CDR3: CASSPREAYHEQYF
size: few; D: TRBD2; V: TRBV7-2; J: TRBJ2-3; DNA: TGTGCCAGCAGCTTAGGGGCAGCGGGGGCCACAGATACGCAGTATTTT; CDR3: CASSLGAAGATDTQYF
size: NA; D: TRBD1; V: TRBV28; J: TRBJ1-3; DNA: TGTGCCAGCAGTCCACAGGGGCATGGAAACACCATATATTTT; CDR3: CASSPQGHGNTIYF
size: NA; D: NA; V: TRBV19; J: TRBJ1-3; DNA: TGTGCCAGTAGTACCGGGGGACCTGGAAACACCATATATTTT; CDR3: CASSTGGPGNTIYF
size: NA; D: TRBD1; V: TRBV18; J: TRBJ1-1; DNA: TGTGCCAGCTCACCAGGGACAGGGGGCTTCGATGAAGCTTTCTTT; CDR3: CASSPGTGGFDEAFF
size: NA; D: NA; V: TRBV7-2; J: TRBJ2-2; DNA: TGTGCCAGCAGCCCCAGGGAATATGGCGGGGAGCTGTTTTTT; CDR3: CASSPREYGGELFF
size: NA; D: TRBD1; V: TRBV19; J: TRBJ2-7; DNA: TGTGCCAGTAGCATACAGGGGGCAAGCTACGAGCAGTACTTC; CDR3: CASSIQGASYEQYF
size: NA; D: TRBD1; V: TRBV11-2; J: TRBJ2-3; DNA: TGTGCCAGCAGCTCAAGGACAGGGGCCACAGATACGCAGTATTTT; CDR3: CASSSRTGATDTQYF
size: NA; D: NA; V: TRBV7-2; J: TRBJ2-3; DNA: TGTGCCAGCAGCTTATCTTTAGGGGAAGATACGCAGTATTTT; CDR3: CASSLSLGEDTQYF
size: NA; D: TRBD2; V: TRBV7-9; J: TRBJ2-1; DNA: TGTGCCAGCAGCCCCGGGGGCGGGAGGGCCCTTCGGAATGAGCAGTTCTTC; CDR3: CASSPGGGRALRNEQFF
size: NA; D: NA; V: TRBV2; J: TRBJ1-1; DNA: TGTGCCAGCAGATCCTCTCAGAACACCCATCTTGTGAACACTGAAGCTTTCTTT; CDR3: CASRSSQNTHLVNTEAFF
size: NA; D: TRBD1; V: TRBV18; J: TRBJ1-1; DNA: TGTGCCAGCTCATTCTCCGGACAGGGGAACACTGAAGCTTTCTTT; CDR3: CASSFSGQGNTEAFF
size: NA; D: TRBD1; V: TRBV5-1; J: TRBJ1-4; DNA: TGCGCCAGCAGCTTGGCCGGGACAGGCGCTGAAAAACTGTTTTTT; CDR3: CASSLAGTGAEKLFF
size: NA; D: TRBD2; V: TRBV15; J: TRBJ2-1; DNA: TGTGCCACCAGCAGACCGGGGACTAGCAGGAATGAGCAGTTCTTC; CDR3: CATSRPGTSRNEQFF
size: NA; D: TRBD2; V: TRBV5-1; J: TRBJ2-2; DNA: TGCGCCAGCAGCGCCCCGGGACTAGCGGAGTACACCGGGGAGCTGTTTTTT; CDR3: CASSAPGLAEYTGELFF
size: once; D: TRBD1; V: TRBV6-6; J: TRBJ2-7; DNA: TGTGCCAGCTCAGGCGGACAGGGAATCTACGAGCAGTACTTC; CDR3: CASSGGQGIYEQYF
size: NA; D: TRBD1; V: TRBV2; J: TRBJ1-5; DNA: TGTGCCAGCAGTCCGACAGGGGCTCCTCAGCCCCAGCATTTT; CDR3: CASSPTGAPQPQHF
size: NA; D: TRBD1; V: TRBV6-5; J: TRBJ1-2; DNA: TGTGCCAGCAGTTCGGACAGGGCCTATGGCTACACCTTC; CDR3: CASSSDRAYGYTF
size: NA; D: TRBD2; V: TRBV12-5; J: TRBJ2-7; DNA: TGTGCTAGTGGTTTTTCCCTCTCGCGGGAGCGGTACGAGCAGTACTTC; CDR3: CASGFSLSRERYEQYF
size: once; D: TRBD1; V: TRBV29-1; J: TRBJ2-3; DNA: TGCAGCGTAGCTCCGGGACAGGGATTAAGAGATACGCAGTATTTT; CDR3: CSVAPGQGLRDTQYF
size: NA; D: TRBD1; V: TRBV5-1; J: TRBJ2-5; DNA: TGCGCCAGCAGCTCGGGATACAGGGGTTACCAAGAGACCCAGTACTTC; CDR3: CASSSGYRGYQETQYF
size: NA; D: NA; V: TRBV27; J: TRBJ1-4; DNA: TGTGCCAGCAGTTTATTTGGGACACCGACAACTAATGAAAAACTGTTTTTT; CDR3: CASSLFGTPTTNEKLFF
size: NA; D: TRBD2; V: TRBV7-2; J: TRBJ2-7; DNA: TGTGCCAGCAGCCTGACTAGCGGGACTGGGTACGAGCAGTACTTC; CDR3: CASSLTSGTGYEQYF
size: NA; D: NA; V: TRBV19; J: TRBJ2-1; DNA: TGTGCCAGTGCGTTGGGGCAGGTTCTCACCTACAATGAGCAGTTCTTC; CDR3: CASALGQVLTYNEQFF
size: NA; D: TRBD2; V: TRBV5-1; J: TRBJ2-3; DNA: TGCGCCAGCAGCTTGGGGTATAGCGGGACTAGCACAGATACGCAGTATTTT; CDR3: CASSLGYSGTSTDTQYF
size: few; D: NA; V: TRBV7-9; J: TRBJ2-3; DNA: TGTGCCAGCAGCTCCAACACCGCAGATACGCAGTATTTT; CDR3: CASSSNTADTQYF
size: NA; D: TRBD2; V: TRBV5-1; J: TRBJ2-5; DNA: TGCGCCAGCTCTAGCGGGAGGAGCTTCCTCGAAGAGACCCAGTACTTC; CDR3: CASSSGRSFLEETQYF
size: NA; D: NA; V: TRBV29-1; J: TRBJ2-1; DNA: TGCAGCGTTGAAGACTCAGGCTGGGCAAATGAGCAGTTCTTC; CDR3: CSVEDSGWANEQFF
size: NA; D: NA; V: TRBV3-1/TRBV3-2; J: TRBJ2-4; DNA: TGTGCCAGCAGCCACGGGGGTCTAGCCAAAAACATTCAGTACTTC; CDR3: CASSHGGLAKNIQYF
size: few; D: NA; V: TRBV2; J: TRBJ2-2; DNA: TGTGCCAAGAGGGTCGTGGACACCGGGGAGCTGTTTTTT; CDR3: CAKRVVDTGELFF
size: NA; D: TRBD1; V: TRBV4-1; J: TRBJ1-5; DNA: TGCGCCAGCAGCCAAGATCTTAGGACAGGGTTAGGTCAGCCCCAGCATTTT; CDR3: CASSQDLRTGLGQPQHF
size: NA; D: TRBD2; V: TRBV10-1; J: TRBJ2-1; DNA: TGCGCCAGCAGTCTAGCGGGGGGTCTGTTCTTC; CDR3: CASSLAGGLFF
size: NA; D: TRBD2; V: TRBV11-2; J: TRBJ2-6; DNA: TGTGCCAGCAGCGCAAGACTAGCGGGAGGGACTGGGGCCAACGTCCTGACTTTC; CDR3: CASSARLAGGTGANVLTF
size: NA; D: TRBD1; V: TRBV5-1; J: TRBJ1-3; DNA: TGCGCCAGCAGCTTGTCAGGGGGCCTCTCTGGAAACACCATATATTTT; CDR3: CASSLSGGLSGNTIYF
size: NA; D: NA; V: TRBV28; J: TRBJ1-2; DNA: TGTGCCAGCAGTTTAAGTGGGGGCACCTATGGCTACACCTTC; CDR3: CASSLSGGTYGYTF
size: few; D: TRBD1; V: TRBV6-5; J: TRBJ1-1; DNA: TGTGCCAGCCGCCGGGCCCGGACAGGGGCCACTGAAGCTTTCTTT; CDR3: CASRRARTGATEAFF
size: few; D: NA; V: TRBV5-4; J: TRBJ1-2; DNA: TGTGCCAGCAGCTTACCAGGGTATGGCTACACCTTC; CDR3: CASSLPGYGYTF
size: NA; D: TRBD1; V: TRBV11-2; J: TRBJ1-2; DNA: TGTGCCAGCAGCACCGGGACAGGGGGAAACTATGGCTACACCTTC; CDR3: CASSTGTGGNYGYTF
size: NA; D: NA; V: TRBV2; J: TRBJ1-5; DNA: TGTGCCAGCGCAAATCCGCCGGGATACCCTAGCAATCAGCCCCAGCATTTT; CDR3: CASANPPGYPSNQPQHF
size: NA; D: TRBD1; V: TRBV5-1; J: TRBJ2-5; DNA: TGCGCCAGCAGCTTGGTCACAGGGGGGCAAGAGACCCAGTACTTC; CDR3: CASSLVTGGQETQYF
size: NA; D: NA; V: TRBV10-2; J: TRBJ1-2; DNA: TGCGCCAGCAGTGAGTTTCGGGGAAGGTATGGCTACACCTTC; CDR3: CASSEFRGRYGYTF
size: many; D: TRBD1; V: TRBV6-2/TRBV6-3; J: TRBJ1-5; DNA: TGTGCCAGCAGTTACCCCGGGACAGGGAATCAGCCCCAGCATTTT; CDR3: CASSYPGTGNQPQHF
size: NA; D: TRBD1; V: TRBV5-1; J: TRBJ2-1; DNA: TGCGCCAGCAGCCTATCCGGGACAGGGTACGGGGAGCAGTTCTTC; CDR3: CASSLSGTGYGEQFF
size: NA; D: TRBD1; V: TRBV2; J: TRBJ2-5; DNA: TGTGCCAGCAGTGCAACCACAGGGGGAGAGACCCAGTACTTC; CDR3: CASSATTGGETQYF
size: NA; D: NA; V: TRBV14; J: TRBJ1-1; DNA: TGTGCCAGCAGCCAATTTATACAGGCTGAAGCTTTCTTT; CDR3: CASSQFIQAEAFF
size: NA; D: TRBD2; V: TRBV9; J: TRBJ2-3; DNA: TGTGCCAGCAGCGCCTTCGGCCAGCGGGGCTTCACAGATACGCAGTATTTT; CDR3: CASSAFGQRGFTDTQYF
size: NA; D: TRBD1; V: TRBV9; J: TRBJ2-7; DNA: TGTGCCAGCAGCCCCGACAGGGGCTTCTACGAGCAGTACTTC; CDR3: CASSPDRGFYEQYF
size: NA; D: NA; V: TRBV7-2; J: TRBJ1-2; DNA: TGTGCCAGCAGCTTTTCTTCAGGGCAGGGAACGGGCTACACCTTC; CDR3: CASSFSSGQGTGYTF
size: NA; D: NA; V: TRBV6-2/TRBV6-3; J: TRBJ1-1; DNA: TGTGCCAGCAGTTCCGGGGGGCGGCGGGACACTGAAGCTTTCTTT; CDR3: CASSSGGRRDTEAFF
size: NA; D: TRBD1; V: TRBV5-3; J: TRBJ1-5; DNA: TGTGCCAGAAATGGACAGGGTTGTCAGCCCCAGCATTTT; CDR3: CARNGQGCQPQHF
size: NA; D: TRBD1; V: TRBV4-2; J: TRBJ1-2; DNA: TGTGCCAGCAGCCTCGGGGACAGGGAATTTGATGGCTACACCTTC; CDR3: CASSLGDREFDGYTF
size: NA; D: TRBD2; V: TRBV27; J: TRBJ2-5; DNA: TGTGCCAGCAGTTTAACTAGCGGGGGGGCCCCCCAAGAGACCCAGTACTTC; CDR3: CASSLTSGGAPQETQYF